This entry is about one T cell receptor (beta chain). These data are taken from a study of diagnostic markers for celiac disease. TCRdb reprocessed the reads and reports one entry per CDR3 protein, with no DNA. Reported are about 1,200 distinct CDR3 sequences; the ten largest clones contain less than 40%. The germline V gene has CDR1 LNHDA and CDR2 SQIVND (reference sequence). The CDR3 has 15 amino acids. Sequencing input: either unsorted cells or a sorted T cell fraction (not recorded which). V gene TRBV19 combines with J gene TRBJ2-2. This sequence originates from a human donor. This table probably holds off-target reads from a library built for another chain. This CDR3 is CASSISREGTGELFF. Variable domain in full (rest from reference TRBV19 and TRBJ2-2): DGGITQSPKYLFRKEGQNVTLSCEQNLNHDAMYWYRQDPGQGLRLIYYSQIVNDFQKGDIAEGYSVSREKKESFPLTVTSAQKNPTAFYLCASSISREGTGELFFGEGSRLTVL.